The 5 T cell receptor beta chains presented below share a single source sample, sequenced in a study of graft-versus-host responses after intestinal transplantation. Graft tissue processing released intraepithelial and lamina propria lymphocytes. Only in-frame clones appear in the TCRdb table, and some are missing; sequencing was by immunoSEQ multiplex PCR. The sample has fewer than 10,000 clones, around 80% seen once. The source material was ileum tissue, sampled approximately 230 days after intestinal transplant. The receptors come from a human patient who received an intestinal transplant, so some T cells may come from the graft donor.

The genes are TRBV27 and TRBJ1-1; 11 nucleotides align to TRBD1. Germline trimming cut 4 bases from V and 8 bases from J; bases unmatched to any gene: 6. This CDR3 contains 14 residues. CDR1 is MNHEY and CDR2 is SMNVEV in the germline V gene (reference sequence). The DNA for the CDR3 is TGTGCCAGCAGTTGGACAGGGGGCGGATCCGAAGCTTTCTTT. Protein product: CASSWTGGGSEAFF.

CDR3 DNA: TGTGCCAGCAGTCCGGACAGTCCACTCTACAATGAGCAGTTCTTC. This codes for CASSPDSPLYNEQFF. The V gene is TRBV6-5, the J gene TRBJ2-1, with D perhaps TRBD1 (6 bases). From germline, CDR1 is MNHEY and CDR2 SVGAGI. CDR3 length: 15 amino acids. Trimming cost V 5 bases and J 3 bases, with 14 bases left between them.

The chain employs TRBV2 and TRBJ1-1; D is unclear. Deletions cut 6 bases from V and 6 bases from J, with 20 bases between. The germline CDR1 and CDR2 sequences are SNHLY and FYNNEI. CDR3 length: 15 amino acids. The CDR3 nucleotides are TGTGCCAGCAGCCCTATTTTAGGGCCGGGAGCTGAAGCTTTCTTT. This gives the protein CASSPILGPGAEAFF.

V and J are TRBV4-3 and TRBJ2-1; D not resolved. The CDR3 length is 16 residues. The V end was cut by 1 base, the J end by 6 bases, with 16 bases between. Germline V gene lookup returns CDR1 LGHNA and CDR2 YSLEER. CDR3 loop: CASSQGRGLHFNEQFF. In nucleotides, the CDR3 is TGCGCCAGCAGCCAAGGTCGTGGGCTCCATTTCAATGAGCAGTTCTTC.

The chain has TRBV2 and TRBJ2-1, with 9 bases identical to TRBD2. J gave up 4 bases and V 5 bases, and 3 bases lay outside the gene matches. CDR3 length: 14 residues. Germline assignment: CDR1 SNHLY and CDR2 FYNNEI. The CDR3 is CASSPGLAYNEQFF. CDR3 sequence (DNA): TGTGCCAGCAGTCCGGGACTAGCATACAATGAGCAGTTCTTC.